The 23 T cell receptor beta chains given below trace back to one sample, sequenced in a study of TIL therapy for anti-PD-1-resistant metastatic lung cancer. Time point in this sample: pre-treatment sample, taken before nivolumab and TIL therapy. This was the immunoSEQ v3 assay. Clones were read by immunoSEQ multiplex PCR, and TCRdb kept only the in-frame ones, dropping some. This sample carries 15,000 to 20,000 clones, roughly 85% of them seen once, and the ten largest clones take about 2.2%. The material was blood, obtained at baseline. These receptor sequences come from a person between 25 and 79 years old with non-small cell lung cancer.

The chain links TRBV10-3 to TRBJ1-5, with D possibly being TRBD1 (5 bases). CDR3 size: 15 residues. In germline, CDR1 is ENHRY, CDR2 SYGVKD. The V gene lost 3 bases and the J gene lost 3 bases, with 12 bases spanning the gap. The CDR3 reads CAISDFGGSNQPQHF. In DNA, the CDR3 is TGTGCCATCAGTGATTTCGGGGGGTCCAATCAGCCCCAGCATTTT.

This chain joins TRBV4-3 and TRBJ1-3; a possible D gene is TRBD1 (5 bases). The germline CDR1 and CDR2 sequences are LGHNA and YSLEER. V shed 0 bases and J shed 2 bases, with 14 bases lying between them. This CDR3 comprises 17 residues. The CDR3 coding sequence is TGCGCCAGCAGCCAAGAGAGGTGGGCAGGGCCTGGAAACACCATATATTTT. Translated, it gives CASSQERWAGPGNTIYF.

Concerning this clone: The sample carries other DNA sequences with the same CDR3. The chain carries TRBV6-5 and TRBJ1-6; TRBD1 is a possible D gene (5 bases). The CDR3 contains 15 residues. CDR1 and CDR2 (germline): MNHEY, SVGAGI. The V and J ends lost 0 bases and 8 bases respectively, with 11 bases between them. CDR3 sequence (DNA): TGTGCCAGCAGTTACTCACCCGGGGGGGATTCACCCCTCCACTTT. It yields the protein CASSYSPGGDSPLHF.

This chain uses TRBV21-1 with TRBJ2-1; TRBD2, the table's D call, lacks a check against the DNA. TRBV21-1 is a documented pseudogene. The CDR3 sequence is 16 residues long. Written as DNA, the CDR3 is TGTGCCAGCACGGGAGGGGGGGAGGAGTCGGACAATGAGCAGTTCTTC. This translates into CASTGGGEESDNEQFF.

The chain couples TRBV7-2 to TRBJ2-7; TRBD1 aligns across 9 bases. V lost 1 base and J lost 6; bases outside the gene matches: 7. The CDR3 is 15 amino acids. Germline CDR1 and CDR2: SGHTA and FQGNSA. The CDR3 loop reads CASSLERTGVVEQYF. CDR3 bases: TGTGCCAGCAGCTTAGAGAGGACAGGGGTGGTCGAGCAGTACTTC.

DNA for the CDR3: TGCAGCGTTGAAGAATGGACAGGCCGCGGGTCCGGGGAGCTGTTTTTT. Translated: CSVEEWTGRGSGELFF. The chain employs TRBV29-1 and TRBJ2-2, with 7 bases that match TRBD1. The CDR3 is 16 amino acids. The V and J ends lost 0 bases and 6 bases, in that order; junction bases with no gene match: 10. CDR1 is SQVTM and CDR2 is ANQGSEA in the germline V gene.

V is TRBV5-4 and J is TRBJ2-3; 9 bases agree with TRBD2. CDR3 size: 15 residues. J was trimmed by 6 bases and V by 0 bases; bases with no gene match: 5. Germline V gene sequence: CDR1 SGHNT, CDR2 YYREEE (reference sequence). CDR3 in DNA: TGTGCCAGCAGCTTGGATCTAGCGGGGATGGATACGCAGTATTTT. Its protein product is CASSLDLAGMDTQYF.

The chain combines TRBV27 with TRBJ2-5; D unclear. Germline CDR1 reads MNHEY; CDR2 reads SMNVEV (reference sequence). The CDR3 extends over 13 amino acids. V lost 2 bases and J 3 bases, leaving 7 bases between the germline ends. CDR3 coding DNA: TGTGCCAGCAGTTTAATTGGGGAAGAGACCCAGTACTTC. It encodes CASSLIGEETQYF.

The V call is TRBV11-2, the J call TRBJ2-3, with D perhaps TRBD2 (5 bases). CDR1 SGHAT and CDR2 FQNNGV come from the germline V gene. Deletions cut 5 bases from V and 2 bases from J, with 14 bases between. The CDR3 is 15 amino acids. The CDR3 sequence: CASSRGPTITDTQYF. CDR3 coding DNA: TGTGCCAGCAGCCGCGGGCCTACTATCACAGATACGCAGTATTTT.

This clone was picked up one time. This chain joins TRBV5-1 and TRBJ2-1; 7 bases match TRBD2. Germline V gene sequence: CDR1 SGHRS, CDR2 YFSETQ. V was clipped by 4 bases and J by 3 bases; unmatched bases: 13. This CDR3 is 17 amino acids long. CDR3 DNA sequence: TGCGCCAGCAGCCGGGGGGTAACCTCCTCCAACTACAATGAGCAGTTCTTC. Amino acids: CASSRGVTSSNYNEQFF.

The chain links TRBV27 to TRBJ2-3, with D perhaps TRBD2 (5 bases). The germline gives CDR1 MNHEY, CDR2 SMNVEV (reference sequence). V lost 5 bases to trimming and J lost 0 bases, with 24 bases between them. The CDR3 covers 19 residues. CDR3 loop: CASSPRVIAQLSSTDTQYF. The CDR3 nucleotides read TGTGCCAGCAGTCCGAGGGTAATAGCCCAGTTATCGAGCACAGATACGCAGTATTTT.

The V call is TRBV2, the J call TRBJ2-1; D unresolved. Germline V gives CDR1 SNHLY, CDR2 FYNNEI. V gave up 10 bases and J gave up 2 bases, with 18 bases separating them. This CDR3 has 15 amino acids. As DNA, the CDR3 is TGTGCCACCGACTCCGGCTCATCTACCTACAATGAGCAGTTCTTC. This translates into CATDSGSSTYNEQFF.

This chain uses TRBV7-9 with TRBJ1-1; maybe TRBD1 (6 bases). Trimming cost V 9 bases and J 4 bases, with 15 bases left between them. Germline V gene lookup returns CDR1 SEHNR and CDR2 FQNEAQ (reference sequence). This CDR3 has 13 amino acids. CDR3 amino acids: CASNRGGITEAFF. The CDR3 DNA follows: TGTGCCAGTAATAGAGGGGGGATCACTGAAGCTTTCTTT.

The CDR3, as DNA: TGTGCCTGGAGTGCGTCGACAGGGGCCATGTTCCCAGATACGCAGTATTTT. Protein: CAWSASTGAMFPDTQYF. The chain carries TRBV30 and TRBJ2-3; 8 nucleotides align to TRBD1. The CDR3 extends over 17 amino acids. Germline V gene data show CDR1 as GTSNPN and CDR2 as SVGIG (reference sequence). V was pared by 1 base and J by 4 bases, with 13 bases of the junction left unmatched.

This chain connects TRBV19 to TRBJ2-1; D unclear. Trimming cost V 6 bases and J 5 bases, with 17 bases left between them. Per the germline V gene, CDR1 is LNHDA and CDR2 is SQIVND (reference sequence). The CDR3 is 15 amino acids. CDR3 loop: CASSPQALTHNEQFF. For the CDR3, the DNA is TGTGCCAGTAGCCCGCAGGCGCTAACCCACAATGAGCAGTTCTTC. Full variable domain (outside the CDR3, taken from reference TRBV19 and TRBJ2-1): DGGITQSPKYLFRKEGQNVTLSCEQNLNHDAMYWYRQDPGQGLRLIYYSQIVNDFQKGDIAEGYSVSREKKESFPLTVTSAQKNPTAFYLCASSPQALTHNEQFFGPGTRLTVL.

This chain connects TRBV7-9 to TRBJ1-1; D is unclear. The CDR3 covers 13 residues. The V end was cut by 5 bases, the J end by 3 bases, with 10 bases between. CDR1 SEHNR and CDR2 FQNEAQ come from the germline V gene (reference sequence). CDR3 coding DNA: TGTGCCAGCAGCCGAGGTACAGACACTGAAGCTTTCTTT. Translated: CASSRGTDTEAFF. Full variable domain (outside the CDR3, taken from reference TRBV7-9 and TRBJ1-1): DTGVSQNPRHKITKRGQNVTFRCDPISEHNRLYWYRQTLGQGPEFLTYFQNEAQLEKSRLLSDRFSAERPKGSFSTLEIQRTEQGDSAMYLCASSRGTDTEAFFGQGTRLTVV.

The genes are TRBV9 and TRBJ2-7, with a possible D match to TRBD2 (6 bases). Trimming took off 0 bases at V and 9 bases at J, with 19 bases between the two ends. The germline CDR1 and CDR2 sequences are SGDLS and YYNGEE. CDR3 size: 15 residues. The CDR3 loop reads CASSVGGSGRAVQYF. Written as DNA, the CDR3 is TGTGCCAGCAGCGTAGGGGGTAGCGGAAGGGCGGTGCAGTACTTC.

The CDR3 is CASSSDRDKNTEAFF. The CDR3 region has the DNA TGTGCCAGTAGCTCCGACAGGGATAAGAACACTGAAGCTTTCTTT. The chain has TRBV19 and TRBJ1-1, with TRBD1 matching over 7 bases. The germline V gene encodes CDR1 LNHDA and CDR2 SQIVND (reference sequence). J lost 1 base, V lost 6 bases, and 8 bases had no gene match. This CDR3 spans 15 amino acids.

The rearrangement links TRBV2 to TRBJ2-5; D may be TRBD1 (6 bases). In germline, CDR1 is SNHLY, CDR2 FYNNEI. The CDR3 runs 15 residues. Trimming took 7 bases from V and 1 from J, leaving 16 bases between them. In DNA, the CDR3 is TGTGCCAGCATGAGTCAGAGGGGGTTCCAAGAGACCCAGTACTTC. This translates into CASMSQRGFQETQYF.

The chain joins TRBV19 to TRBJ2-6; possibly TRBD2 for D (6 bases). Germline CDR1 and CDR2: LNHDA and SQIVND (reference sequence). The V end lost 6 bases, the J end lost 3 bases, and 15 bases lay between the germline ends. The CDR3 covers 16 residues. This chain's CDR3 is CASRSLEGVGANVLTF. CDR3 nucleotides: TGTGCCAGTAGGTCCTTGGAGGGAGTTGGGGCCAACGTCCTGACTTTC.

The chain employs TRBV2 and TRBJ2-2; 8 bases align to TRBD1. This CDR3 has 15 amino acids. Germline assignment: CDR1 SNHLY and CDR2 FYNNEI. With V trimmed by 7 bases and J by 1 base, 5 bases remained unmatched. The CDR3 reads CASKIGTGNTGELFF. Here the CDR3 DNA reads TGTGCCAGCAAAATCGGGACAGGGAACACCGGGGAGCTGTTTTTT.

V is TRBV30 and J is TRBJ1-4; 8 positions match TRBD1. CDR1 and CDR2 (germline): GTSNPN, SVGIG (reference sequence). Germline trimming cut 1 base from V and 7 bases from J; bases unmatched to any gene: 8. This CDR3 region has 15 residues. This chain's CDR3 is CAWSAPQGATEKLFF. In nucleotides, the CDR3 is TGTGCCTGGAGTGCCCCTCAGGGGGCGACTGAAAAACTGTTTTTT.

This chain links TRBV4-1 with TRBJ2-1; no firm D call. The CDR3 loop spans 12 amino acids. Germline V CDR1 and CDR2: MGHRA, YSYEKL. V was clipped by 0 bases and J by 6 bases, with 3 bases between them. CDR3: CASSQDSNEQFF. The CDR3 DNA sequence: TGCGCCAGCAGCCAAGACAGCAATGAGCAGTTCTTC.